This T cell receptor beta chain was recovered during a study of T cells in Graves' hyperthyroidism and ophthalmopathy. Findings and limits, study-wide: Among clonotypes expanded in thyroid above 0.001, most were also found in blood.

CDR1 SGHTA and CDR2 FQGTGA come from the germline V gene. The CDR3 length is 15 residues. Germline trimming cut 5 bases from V and 4 bases from J; bases unmatched to any gene: 4. Concerning this clonotype: Its antigen is undetermined.

Patients having uncontrolled infection, another autoimmune disease, pregnancy or lactation were not included. Amplification yielded TCR beta CDR3 regions, with RNA transcripts as the source. A set of HTBI primers served as the primers for a first-round RT-PCR of the TCR CDR3. MiXCR, applied by TCRdb to the multiplex PCR reads, yields one record per CDR3 protein. The sample comprises roughly 200,000 distinct CDR3 sequences, 15% to 20% of which are singletons, and around two fifths rests with the top ten. The specimen was blood. This sequence was found in a man aged 40-50 years with Graves' hyperthyroidism. The rearrangement uses TRBV7-3 and TRBJ2-3, with 12 bases that match TRBD2. CDR3 protein: CASSRLAGVPDTQYF. The CDR3 DNA reads as TGTGCCAGCAGCCGACTAGCGGGGGTCCCAGATACGCAGTATTTT.